Below, 13 T cell receptor beta chains from the same sample are listed, as sequenced in a study of blood T cell repertoires in COVID-19. The repertoire was sequenced with immunoSEQ multiplex PCR; TCRdb's copy has only in-frame clones and lacks some. The sample has under 100,000 clones; around 88% are singletons. Sequences were obtained from peripheral blood. The receptors here all came from a man aged 25 to 40 with acute or convalescent COVID-19.

Written as DNA, the CDR3 is TGCAGTGCTAGTCCACCGGGACAGATTAATTCAAAAGCTTTCTTT. This sequence encodes CSASPPGQINSKAFF. V gene TRBV20-1 combines with J gene TRBJ1-1; the match to TRBD1 covers 7 bases. The V gene end was trimmed by 3 bases and the J gene end by 9 bases; junction bases not matched to a gene: 16. The CDR3 extends over 15 amino acids. Per the germline V gene, CDR1 is DFQATT and CDR2 is SNEGSKA (reference sequence).

V and J are TRBV7-3 and TRBJ2-6, with D hard to call. Germline loops: CDR1 SGHTA, CDR2 FQGTGA. The CDR3 totals 13 residues. The V and J ends lost 3 bases and 3 bases respectively, with 3 bases between them. The CDR3 sequence is CASSFIGANVLTF. The CDR3, as DNA: TGTGCCAGCAGCTTTATTGGGGCCAACGTCCTGACTTTC.

This clone showed up just once. This chain links TRBV28 with TRBJ1-1, with a tentative D call TRBD1 (6 bases). Trimming took 8 bases from V and 5 from J, leaving 15 bases between them. The CDR3 length is 13 residues. Germline V gives CDR1 MDHEN, CDR2 SYDVKM. CDR3 DNA sequence: TGTGCCAGCCGGGGACAAAAGGAGACTGAAGCTTTCTTT. The encoded protein is CASRGQKETEAFF. The full variable domain, rest sourced from reference TRBV28 and TRBJ1-1, is DVKVTQSSRYLVKRTGEKVFLECVQDMDHENMFWYRQDPGLGLRLIYFSYDVKMKEKGDIPEGYSVSREKKERFSLILESASTNQTSMYLCASRGQKETEAFFGQGTRLTVV.

This sequence joins TRBV5-4 and TRBJ2-3; TRBD2 aligns across 10 bases. This CDR3 spans 15 amino acids. CDR1 and CDR2 (germline): SGHNT, YYREEE (reference sequence). With V trimmed by 4 bases and J by 7 bases, 9 bases remained unmatched. The DNA for the CDR3 is TGTGCCAGCAGCCCCCTAGCGGGAGTTGAATATACGCAGTATTTT. Residues: CASSPLAGVEYTQYF.

The chain uses TRBV30 and TRBJ2-1, with a possible D match to TRBD2 (6 bases). V lost 0 bases to trimming and J lost 5 bases, with 8 bases between them. Germline CDR1 and CDR2: GTSNPN and SVGIG (reference sequence). The CDR3 is made up of 13 amino acids. The CDR3 sequence is CAWSVRENNEQFF. CDR3 nucleotides: TGTGCCTGGAGTGTACGGGAGAACAATGAGCAGTTCTTC.

This chain links TRBV6-5 with TRBJ1-2; weak D call: TRBD1 (6 bases). The CDR3 length is 13 residues. Trimming pared 5 bases from V and 2 bases from J, leaving 9 bases between. Germline lookup yields CDR1 MNHEY and CDR2 SVGAGI. DNA of the CDR3: TGTGCCAGCAGTCCCGGACAGAACTATGGCTACACCTTC. It encodes CASSPGQNYGYTF.

The chain couples TRBV6-5 to TRBJ2-7, with 7 bases that match TRBD2. V shed 0 bases and J 7 bases; nucleotides not matched to a gene: 3. The CDR3 is 13 residues long. Germline V gene sequence: CDR1 MNHEY, CDR2 SVGAGI. CDR3 coding DNA: TGTGCCAGCAGTTACTCTAGCGGGCAAGAGCAGTACTTC. Amino acids: CASSYSSGQEQYF.

The table lists this clone with a few counts. V is TRBV5-5 and J is TRBJ2-2; 11 nucleotides line up with TRBD2. CDR1 and CDR2 (germline): SGHKS, YYEKEE (reference sequence). The ends lost 3 bases at V and 1 base at J; junction bases unmatched: 2. The CDR3 is made up of 16 amino acids. CDR3 in amino acids: CASSWGLAENTGELFF. DNA of the CDR3: TGTGCCAGCAGCTGGGGACTAGCGGAGAACACCGGGGAGCTGTTTTTT.

The V and J genes are TRBV6-4 and TRBJ1-6; D gene ambiguous. The V and J ends lost 3 bases and 9 bases respectively, with 12 bases between them. The CDR3 loop spans 14 amino acids. Germline V lookup: CDR1 MRHNA, CDR2 SNTAGT. The CDR3 coding sequence is TGTGCCAGCAGTGAACCCGTTGGCGGTTCACCCCTCCACTTT. This translates into CASSEPVGGSPLHF.

V is TRBV30 and J is TRBJ1-5; 8 bases match TRBD1. CDR3 size: 13 residues. Germline lookup yields CDR1 GTSNPN and CDR2 SVGIG (reference sequence). Germline trimming cut 0 bases from V and 7 bases from J; bases unmatched to any gene: 2. The CDR3: CAWSVQGDQPQHF. Here the CDR3 DNA reads TGTGCCTGGAGTGTACAGGGGGACCAGCCCCAGCATTTT. Variable domain in full (rest from reference TRBV30 and TRBJ1-5): SQTIHQWPATLVQPVGSPLSLECTVEGTSNPNLYWYRQAAGRGLQLLFYSVGIGQISSEVPQNLSASRPQDRQFILSSKKLLLSDSGFYLCAWSVQGDQPQHFGDGTRLSIL.

The V gene is TRBV18, the J gene TRBJ2-7; 10 positions agree with TRBD2. The germline gives CDR1 KGHSH, CDR2 LQKENI. The CDR3 consists of 13 residues. After removal of 5 bases from V and 5 bases from J, the junction contained 3 bases not matched to a gene. The CDR3 bases are TGTGCCAGCTCATCCGGACTAGCGGACGAGCAGTACTTC. Amino acids: CASSSGLADEQYF.

CDR3 protein: CASSQLVGGTQYF. DNA of the CDR3: TGCGCCAGCAGCCAACTGGTAGGGGGGACCCAGTACTTC. The J gene is TRBJ2-5, the V gene TRBV4-1; TRBD1 is a possible D gene (6 bases). Per the germline V gene, CDR1 is MGHRA and CDR2 is YSYEKL. This CDR3 is 13 amino acids long. V gave up 2 bases and J gave up 7 bases, with 11 bases separating them.

The V call is TRBV6-5, the J call TRBJ1-1; 7 bases line up with TRBD1. CDR1 and CDR2 from the germline V gene are MNHEY and SVGAGI. V dropped 6 bases and J dropped 4; count of bases not matched to a gene: 8. CDR3 size: 14 residues. The CDR3 sequence is CASRPRQGVTEAFF. Here the CDR3 DNA reads TGTGCCAGCAGGCCGAGACAGGGTGTCACTGAAGCTTTCTTT.